This is a list of T cell receptor beta chains from one sample in a study of shared clonotypes between healthy human individuals. Method: immunoSEQ multiplex PCR; TCRdb's copy keeps in-frame clones and lacks some. This table has 2 million to 2.5 million clones, about 95% appearing once. Sequenced material: naive CD8+ T cells sorted from blood. Source of these receptors: a man aged 18 to 29 in good health. The CDR3 runs from the conserved cysteine through the conserved F or W. A D gene is named only where the DNA matches it firmly. Clone size is given for some rows only: seen once, a few or many times, or a class if the clone is expanded.

CDR3 protein: CASSESGGSGYTF
CDR3 DNA: TGCGCCAGCAGTGAGTCAGGCGGCAGTGGCTACACCTTC
clone size: NA
V gene: TRBV10-2
D gene: NA
J gene: TRBJ1-2

CDR3 protein: CASTLGQGDHEQYF
CDR3 DNA: TGTGCCAGCACCCTGGGACAGGGGGACCACGAGCAGTACTTC
clone size: once
V gene: TRBV5-8
D gene: TRBD1
J gene: TRBJ2-7

CDR3 protein: CASSLDSGADYGYTF
CDR3 DNA: TGTGCCAGCAGCCTGGACAGTGGGGCTGACTATGGCTACACCTTC
clone size: NA
V gene: TRBV5-5
D gene: NA
J gene: TRBJ1-2

CDR3 protein: CAISNPGLASEQFF
CDR3 DNA: TGTGCCATCAGTAACCCGGGACTAGCCTCTGAGCAGTTCTTC
clone size: once
V gene: TRBV10-3
D gene: TRBD2
J gene: TRBJ2-1

CDR3 protein: CASSPPKGGGVGKETQYF
CDR3 DNA: TGTGCCAGCTCACCACCGAAAGGAGGGGGCGTCGGGAAAGAGACCCAGTACTTC
clone size: NA
V gene: TRBV18
D gene: NA
J gene: TRBJ2-5

CDR3 protein: CASSSGLAGGSYEQYF
CDR3 DNA: TGTGCCAGCAGCTCGGGACTAGCGGGGGGCTCCTACGAGCAGTACTTC
clone size: NA
V gene: TRBV7-9
D gene: TRBD2
J gene: TRBJ2-7

CDR3 protein: CASSVYPPHDRGNSRRGYTF
CDR3 DNA: TGTGCCAGCAGTGTATATCCCCCCCACGACAGGGGGAATTCACGGCGTGGCTACACCTTC
clone size: NA
V gene: TRBV6-1
D gene: TRBD1
J gene: TRBJ1-2

CDR3 protein: CASSVGGLPTQETQYF
CDR3 DNA: TGTGCCAGCAGCGTAGGGGGATTACCCACTCAAGAGACCCAGTACTTC
clone size: once
V gene: TRBV9
D gene: NA
J gene: TRBJ2-5

CDR3 protein: CATSREQGVGATNEKLFF
CDR3 DNA: TGTGCCACCAGTCGCGAACAGGGTGTAGGGGCAACTAATGAAAAACTGTTTTTT
clone size: NA
V gene: TRBV15
D gene: NA
J gene: TRBJ1-4

CDR3 protein: CASSSRQGDGYTF
CDR3 DNA: TGTGCCAGTAGTTCCCGACAGGGGGACGGCTACACCTTC
clone size: NA
V gene: TRBV19
D gene: TRBD1
J gene: TRBJ1-2

CDR3 protein: CASSEASGGYNEQFF
CDR3 DNA: TGTGCCAGCAGTGAAGCTAGCGGGGGCTACAATGAGCAGTTCTTC
clone size: NA
V gene: TRBV6-1
D gene: TRBD2
J gene: TRBJ2-1

CDR3 protein: CASSLGLAGGETQYF
CDR3 DNA: TGTGCCAGCAGCCTAGGACTAGCGGGAGGTGAGACCCAGTACTTC
clone size: NA
V gene: TRBV5-6
D gene: TRBD2
J gene: TRBJ2-5

CDR3 protein: CASSQDMSGGSEAFF
CDR3 DNA: TGCGCCAGCAGCCAAGATATGTCCGGGGGATCGGAAGCTTTCTTT
clone size: NA
V gene: TRBV4-3
D gene: NA
J gene: TRBJ1-1

CDR3 protein: CASSSKTTGGEQYF
CDR3 DNA: TGTGCCAGCAGTTCCAAGACGACGGGAGGGGAGCAGTACTTC
clone size: NA
V gene: TRBV27
D gene: TRBD2
J gene: TRBJ2-7

CDR3 protein: CASSPTGENQPQHF
CDR3 DNA: TGTGCCAGCAGCCCGACTGGGGAAAATCAGCCCCAGCATTTT
clone size: NA
V gene: TRBV9
D gene: NA
J gene: TRBJ1-5

CDR3 protein: CASRAGYQETQYF
CDR3 DNA: TGTGCCAGCAGGGCGGGGTACCAAGAGACCCAGTACTTC
clone size: NA
V gene: TRBV6-5
D gene: NA
J gene: TRBJ2-5

CDR3 protein: CASSEPFGNTIYF
CDR3 DNA: TGTGCCAGTAGTGAGCCCTTTGGAAACACCATATATTTT
clone size: NA
V gene: TRBV19
D gene: NA
J gene: TRBJ1-3

CDR3 protein: CASRKLPGQGIYEQYF
CDR3 DNA: TGTGCCAGCAGGAAATTACCGGGACAGGGGATCTACGAGCAGTACTTC
clone size: NA
V gene: TRBV5-6
D gene: TRBD1
J gene: TRBJ2-7

CDR3 protein: CASSQEDREADTQYF
CDR3 DNA: TGTGCCAGCAGCCAGGAGGACAGGGAGGCAGATACGCAGTATTTT
clone size: NA
V gene: TRBV2
D gene: TRBD1
J gene: TRBJ2-3

CDR3 protein: CASSLDGTAREQYF
CDR3 DNA: TGTGCCAGCAGCTTAGACGGGACGGCCCGCGAGCAGTACTTC
clone size: NA
V gene: TRBV5-4
D gene: NA
J gene: TRBJ2-7

CDR3 protein: CASSVSGADYGYTF
CDR3 DNA: TGTGCCAGCTCCGTGTCCGGGGCAGACTATGGCTACACCTTC
clone size: NA
V gene: TRBV7-9
D gene: NA
J gene: TRBJ1-2

CDR3 protein: CASSEAGQGELREQYF
CDR3 DNA: TGTGCCAGCAGTGAAGCGGGACAGGGGGAATTGCGCGAGCAGTACTTC
clone size: NA
V gene: TRBV2
D gene: TRBD1
J gene: TRBJ2-7